The 22 T cell receptor beta chains presented below share a single source sample, sequenced in a study of cytomegalovirus exposure and HLA in healthy donors. PCR employed 60 Vbeta and 13 Jbeta primers. The protocol was immunoSEQ multiplex PCR, while the TCRdb copy is restricted to in-frame clones and leaves out a portion. The sample's table shows 110,000 to 150,000 clones. The sequenced material came from PBMCs. These receptors came from a young woman in good health and CMV-seronegative.

The chain is built from TRBV29-1 and TRBJ2-7, with a possible D match to TRBD2 (5 bases). V lost 7 bases and J lost 2, with 18 bases in between. The CDR3 extends over 14 amino acids. The germline gives CDR1 SQVTM, CDR2 ANQGSEA. DNA of the CDR3: TGCAGCGCTACCAAGACTATACAAACCTACGAGCAGTACTTC. Residues: CSATKTIQTYEQYF.

This rearrangement joins TRBV7-8 to TRBJ2-2; 9 bases are shared with TRBD2. CDR1 SGHVS and CDR2 FQNEAQ come from the germline V gene. V trimming: 5 bases; J trimming: 3 bases; junction bases outside the gene matches: 7. The CDR3 loop spans 16 amino acids. This chain's CDR3 is CASSLSGRGYTGELFF. The CDR3 DNA reads TGTGCCAGCAGCCTTAGCGGGAGAGGGTACACCGGGGAGCTGTTTTTT.

The chain uses TRBV9 and TRBJ2-1, with D possibly being TRBD2 (5 bases). Germline V lookup: CDR1 SGDLS, CDR2 YYNGEE. Trimming removed 3 bases at V and 6 bases at J, with 16 bases between. The length of the CDR3 is 15 residues. In nucleotides, the CDR3 is TGTGCCAGCAGCGCGGGGTTATCGAGGGCCAATGAGCAGTTCTTC. Protein: CASSAGLSRANEQFF.

The chain joins TRBV30 to TRBJ2-7; 13 bases match TRBD2. Germline trimming cut 2 bases from V and 3 bases from J; bases unmatched to any gene: 19. This CDR3 contains 20 residues. CDR1 is GTSNPN and CDR2 is SVGIG in the germline V gene (reference sequence). CDR3 residues: CAWSPTDITSGRAQVYEQYF. The CDR3 nucleotides are TGTGCCTGGAGTCCGACAGACATTACTAGCGGGAGGGCCCAAGTCTACGAGCAGTACTTC.

V and J are TRBV6-5 and TRBJ1-5; a possible D gene is TRBD1 (6 bases). Germline assignment: CDR1 MNHEY and CDR2 SVGAGI. V was clipped by 6 bases and J by 3 bases, with 15 bases between them. The CDR3 loop spans 15 amino acids. The CDR3 DNA reads as TGTGCCAGCAGGTCCGGGGGGGCAGACAATCAGCCCCAGCATTTT. Encoded protein: CASRSGGADNQPQHF.

The chain recombines TRBV5-1 with TRBJ2-7; TRBD2 matches 8 bases. Germline loops: CDR1 SGHRS, CDR2 YFSETQ. The CDR3 loop spans 17 amino acids. Trimming at V came to 0 bases and at J to 4 bases, leaving 12 bases not matched to a gene. DNA of the CDR3: TGCGCCAGCAGCTTGGCCGTTCGACGGGAGGGGGGGTACGAGCAGTACTTC. The encoded protein is CASSLAVRREGGYEQYF.

The rearrangement uses TRBV6-4 and TRBJ2-3; tentatively, D is TRBD1 (6 bases). V was trimmed by 3 bases and J by 8 bases, leaving 12 bases between them. This CDR3 has 13 amino acids. Germline loops: CDR1 MRHNA, CDR2 SNTAGT. The CDR3 loop is CASSEAQDSTQYF. CDR3 sequence (DNA): TGTGCCAGCAGTGAAGCGCAGGACAGTACGCAGTATTTT.

The chain links TRBV11-3 to TRBJ1-1; a possible D gene is TRBD1 (5 bases). Germline CDR1 reads SGHNT; CDR2 reads YENEEA. Trimming removed 4 bases at V and 4 bases at J, with 22 bases between. The CDR3 is 17 residues long. CDR3 in amino acids: CASSSISWRGVSTEAFF. The CDR3 DNA is TGTGCCAGCAGCTCAATCTCCTGGCGGGGGGTAAGCACTGAAGCTTTCTTT.

The rearrangement links TRBV29-1 to TRBJ2-1; possible D gene TRBD2, 5 bases. With 4 bases removed from V and 10 bases from J, the gap between germline ends came to 14 bases. Germline V lookup: CDR1 SQVTM, CDR2 ANQGSEA. The CDR3 extends over 12 amino acids. CDR3 amino acids: CSVGELRGEQFF. CDR3 in DNA: TGCAGCGTTGGGGAGCTACGAGGGGAGCAGTTCTTC.

The chain combines TRBV6-5 with TRBJ2-5, with a tentative D call TRBD1 (6 bases). CDR3 length equals 11 residues. The germline V gene encodes CDR1 MNHEY and CDR2 SVGAGI. V lost 6 bases and J lost 11, with 13 bases in between. The CDR3 coding sequence is TGTGCCAGCAGATCTACAGGGAAGCAGTACTTC. This gives the protein CASRSTGKQYF.

V and J are TRBV4-1 and TRBJ2-4, with 7 bases lining up with TRBD1. Per germline, CDR1 MGHRA and CDR2 YSYEKL. The V and J ends lost 0 bases and 5 bases, in that order; junction bases with no gene match: 4. CDR3 size: 15 residues. This CDR3 reads CASSQDRTGQNIQYF. Here the CDR3 DNA reads TGCGCCAGCAGCCAAGATCGGACAGGACAAAACATTCAGTACTTC.

Comments on this clone: A junction boundary mismatches the germline segment, possibly from a read error. DNA of the CDR3: TGTGCTAGCAGCTTAGGTGGGACTAGCGGTCAAGAGACCCAGTACTTC. Protein: CASSLGGTSGQETQYF. This chain joins TRBV7-7 and TRBJ2-5; 11 nucleotides align to TRBD2. The CDR3 length is 16 residues. Germline loops: CDR1 SSHAT, CDR2 FNYEAQ (reference sequence).

V and J are TRBV27 and TRBJ1-2, with a weak D call TRBD1 (5 bases). V was trimmed by 5 bases and J by 2 bases, leaving 15 bases between them. The CDR3 is 15 residues long. Germline lookup yields CDR1 MNHEY and CDR2 SMNVEV (reference sequence). The CDR3, as DNA: TGTGCCAGCAGTCCCCGGGCAGGGCCCAACTATGGCTACACCTTC. It translates to CASSPRAGPNYGYTF.

The V call is TRBV6-1, the J call TRBJ2-1, with TRBD2 matching 7 bases. V shed 3 bases and J 2 bases; nucleotides not matched to a gene: 10. The CDR3 sequence is 17 residues long. Germline assignment: CDR1 MNHNS and CDR2 SASEGT. CDR3 sequence reads: CASSEEGEGGPYNEQFF. CDR3 coding DNA: TGTGCCAGCAGTGAGGAAGGCGAGGGAGGGCCCTACAATGAGCAGTTCTTC.

CDR3 nucleotide sequence: TGTGCCAGCGGGGGGCTAGCGGGAGCGTCGGATGAGCAGTTCTTC. Translation: CASGGLAGASDEQFF. The rearrangement uses TRBV28 and TRBJ2-1, with 10 bases matching TRBD2. This CDR3 contains 15 residues. V was pared by 8 bases and J by 8 bases, with 12 bases of the junction left unmatched. CDR1 is MDHEN, CDR2 SYDVKM, per germline.

V usage is TRBV9 and J usage is TRBJ2-1, with D perhaps TRBD1 (5 bases). CDR3 length: 15 amino acids. The germline V gene has CDR1 SGDLS and CDR2 YYNGEE. Trimming pared 3 bases from V and 5 bases from J, leaving 15 bases between. Here the CDR3 DNA reads TGTGCCAGCAGCGGGGCAGGGCCCCCCGACAATGAGCAGTTCTTC. This codes for CASSGAGPPDNEQFF. Full variable domain (rest looked up from reference TRBV9 and TRBJ2-1): DSGVTQTPKHLITATGQRVTLRCSPRSGDLSVYWYQQSLDQGLQFLIQYYNGEERAKGNILERFSAQQFPDLHSELNLSSLELGDSALYFCASSGAGPPDNEQFFGPGTRLTVL.

The V and J genes are TRBV2 and TRBJ2-7; tentatively, D is TRBD2 (6 bases). V was clipped by 1 base and J by 6 bases, with 16 bases between them. The CDR3 loop spans 15 amino acids. CDR1 SNHLY and CDR2 FYNNEI come from the germline V gene. The CDR3 is CASSEELAKSGEQYV. The CDR3 DNA is TGTGCCAGCAGTGAAGAACTAGCTAAGTCTGGCGAGCAGTACGTC.

J is TRBJ2-6 and V is TRBV6-4, with 7 bases that match TRBD2. This CDR3 contains 17 residues. V lost 4 bases and J lost 0; bases outside the gene matches: 6. Germline V lookup: CDR1 MRHNA, CDR2 SNTAGT. The CDR3 coding sequence is TGTGCCAGCAGTGGCGGGAGTAGCCCCTCTGGGGCCAACGTCCTGACTTTC. Its protein is CASSGGSSPSGANVLTF.

This rearrangement joins TRBV5-4 to TRBJ2-5; 11 nucleotides match TRBD2. Germline V gives CDR1 SGHNT, CDR2 YYREEE (reference sequence). V lost 3 bases and J lost 3; bases outside the gene matches: 4. CDR3 length equals 15 residues. This CDR3 is CASSSGLAAEETQYF. CDR3 nucleotides: TGTGCCAGCAGCTCGGGACTAGCGGCTGAAGAGACCCAGTACTTC.

The chain uses TRBV4-3 and TRBJ2-5, with D possibly being TRBD2 (5 bases). The germline V gene encodes CDR1 LGHNA and CDR2 YSLEER. The CDR3 has 14 amino acids. V dropped 0 bases and J dropped 4 bases, with 9 bases sitting between them. CDR3 bases: TGCGCCAGCAGCCAAGATGAAGCGGTAGAGACCCAGTACTTC. Translated, it gives CASSQDEAVETQYF.

The rearrangement joins TRBV11-2 to TRBJ2-3; TRBD1 might be the D (5 bases). V lost 1 base, J lost 2 bases, and 16 bases lay in between. The CDR3 contains 17 residues. CDR1 SGHAT and CDR2 FQNNGV come from the germline V gene. CDR3: CASSLGGRLLATDTQYF. The CDR3 nucleotides are TGTGCCAGCAGCTTAGGGGGCAGGTTGTTAGCCACAGATACGCAGTATTTT.

The chain employs TRBV27 and TRBJ2-7, with TRBD2 matching 10 bases. Germline V gene sequence: CDR1 MNHEY, CDR2 SMNVEV (reference sequence). The CDR3 runs 15 residues. V lost 5 bases and J lost 4; bases outside the gene matches: 8. The DNA of the CDR3 is TGTGCCAGCAGTCCCCCGGGACTAGCGTTTTACGAGCAGTACTTC. It yields the protein CASSPPGLAFYEQYF.